Each of the 9 T cell receptor beta chains below was sequenced from the same sample in a study of T cell responses to AZD1222 COVID-19 vaccine. The repertoire was sequenced with immunoSEQ multiplex PCR; TCRdb's copy has only in-frame clones and lacks some. The sample has about 120,000 clones, roughly 87% seen once; the top ten hold 7.5%. The sample consisted of peripheral blood, taken on day 0 of AZD1222 vaccination. Receptors originate from an adult in good health.

The genes are TRBV2 and TRBJ1-2; TRBD1 might be the D (6 bases). Trimming cost V 4 bases and J 5 bases, with 11 bases left between them. The V gene's germline CDR1 is SNHLY and CDR2 FYNNEI. CDR3 size: 13 residues. The CDR3 sequence: CASSAQGRYGYTF. CDR3 DNA: TGTGCCAGCAGTGCACAGGGTCGGTATGGCTACACCTTC.

The V gene is TRBV27, the J gene TRBJ1-2, with a tentative D call TRBD1 (5 bases). Germline V CDR1 and CDR2: MNHEY, SMNVEV (reference sequence). This CDR3 has 13 amino acids. The V end lost 0 bases, the J end lost 8 bases, and 10 bases lay between the germline ends. The CDR3 region is CASSLSEGNGYTF. The CDR3 coding sequence is TGTGCCAGCAGTTTATCGGAGGGGAACGGCTACACCTTC.

V gene TRBV24-1 combines with J gene TRBJ2-7; TRBD1 agrees at 8 bases. The germline V gene encodes CDR1 KGHDR and CDR2 SFDVKD. V lost 9 bases and J lost 4; bases outside the gene matches: 10. The CDR3 length is 14 residues. CDR3 loop: CATSSDRDRYEQYF. CDR3 nucleotide sequence: TGTGCCACCTCATCGGACAGGGATCGGTACGAGCAGTACTTC.

The chain is built from TRBV27 and TRBJ2-7, with TRBD2 identical over 11 bases. CDR1 and CDR2 from the germline V gene are MNHEY and SMNVEV (reference sequence). Trimming at V came to 9 bases and at J to 5 bases, leaving 6 bases not matched to a gene. This CDR3 region has 13 residues. CDR3 sequence: CASTSGSWDEQYF. The CDR3 DNA reads as TGTGCCAGTACTAGCGGGAGCTGGGACGAGCAGTACTTC.

The V and J genes are TRBV6-6 and TRBJ1-1; no reliable D call. This CDR3 is built from 13 residues. The germline V gene encodes CDR1 MNHNY and CDR2 SVGAGI (reference sequence). V dropped 1 base and J dropped 4 bases, with 7 bases sitting between them. The CDR3 here is CASSYLGGTEAFF. In DNA, the CDR3 is TGTGCCAGCAGTTACTTAGGAGGCACTGAAGCTTTCTTT.

The chain links TRBV25-1 to TRBJ2-2; TRBD1 aligns across 7 bases. The J segment lost 6 bases and the V segment lost 4 bases, leaving 8 bases of the junction unmatched. The length of the CDR3 is 15 residues. From germline, CDR1 is MGHDK and CDR2 SYGVNS. The CDR3 nucleotides read TGTGCCAGCAGTGGTTTCTACAGGGGTTCCGGGGAGCTGTTTTTT. This translates into CASSGFYRGSGELFF.

The chain has TRBV28 and TRBJ2-7; 9 nucleotides match TRBD1. The germline V gene encodes CDR1 MDHEN and CDR2 SYDVKM. The CDR3 spans 15 residues. V was pared by 8 bases and J by 9 bases, with 17 bases of the junction left unmatched. This chain's CDR3 is CASCPGTGISAWQYF. Written as DNA, the CDR3 is TGTGCCAGCTGTCCCGGGACAGGGATCAGTGCTTGGCAGTACTTC.

This rearrangement joins TRBV5-5 to TRBJ1-3; D gene uncertain. Germline lookup yields CDR1 SGHKS and CDR2 YYEKEE (reference sequence). Between the trimmed V and J ends, which lost 4 bases and 0 bases, there was a span of 8 bases. The CDR3 sequence is 14 residues long. In DNA, the CDR3 is TGTGCCAGCAGCGGTCCGATCTCTGGAAACACCATATATTTT. Encoded protein: CASSGPISGNTIYF. Filled out from reference TRBV5-5 and TRBJ1-3, the complete variable domain reads DAGVTQSPTHLIKTRGQQVTLRCSPISGHKSVSWYQQVLGQGPQFIFQYYEKEERGRGNFPDRFSARQFPNYSSELNVNALLLGDSALYLCASSGPISGNTIYFGEGSWLTVV.

The chain couples TRBV5-4 to TRBJ2-3; D not resolved. V was shortened by 5 bases and J by 2 bases, with 21 bases between the two germline ends. This CDR3 has 17 amino acids. From germline, CDR1 is SGHNT and CDR2 YYREEE (reference sequence). The CDR3 bases are TGTGCCAGCAGTTTGCAACTCTCGCAGATTCACACAGATACGCAGTATTTT. It yields the protein CASSLQLSQIHTDTQYF.